The next 17 T cell receptor beta chains were all read from a single sample in a study of identifying expanded T cells in peripheral blood. The data were produced by immunoSEQ multiplex PCR, yet TCRdb's version contains in-frame clones alone and is incomplete. The data show 100,000 to 150,000 clones, more than 75% seen once. The sample consisted of blood. The receptors originated from a person between 18 and 70 years old in good health.

The chain combines TRBV6-5 with TRBJ2-3, with 9 bases fitting TRBD2. The CDR3 is made up of 14 amino acids. Germline CDR1 is MNHEY and CDR2 is SVGAGI. The V and J ends lost 6 bases and 6 bases, in that order; junction bases with no gene match: 7. The CDR3 DNA is TGTGCCAGCAGGGCGGGGGGGCCGTCGGATACGCAGTATTTT. This encodes CASRAGGPSDTQYF.

The chain carries TRBV15 and TRBJ1-5; D ambiguous. The CDR3 covers 14 residues. Germline lookup yields CDR1 LNHNV and CDR2 YYDKDF (reference sequence). V was trimmed by 2 bases and J by 4 bases, leaving 9 bases between them. The CDR3 sequence: CATSRKEVNQPQHF. The CDR3 region has the DNA TGTGCCACCAGCAGAAAGGAGGTAAATCAGCCCCAGCATTTT.

The chain links TRBV11-3 to TRBJ2-2; D is unclear. CDR3 length: 15 residues. V shed 1 base and J shed 5 bases, with 11 bases lying between them. In germline, CDR1 is SGHNT, CDR2 YENEEA. CDR3 DNA sequence: TGTGCCAGCAGCTTAGGAGTTGATAGGACCGGGGAGCTGTTTTTT. This translates into CASSLGVDRTGELFF.

This rearrangement joins TRBV6-5 to TRBJ2-5; D gene ambiguous. Per germline, CDR1 MNHEY and CDR2 SVGAGI. The CDR3 length is 13 residues. V shed 6 bases and J shed 4 bases, with 12 bases lying between them. DNA for the CDR3: TGTGCCAGCAGCCCCTTCCCCGGAGAGACCCAGTACTTC. This encodes CASSPFPGETQYF.

The chain employs TRBV6-5 and TRBJ2-2; 9 bases fit TRBD1. Trimming took 2 bases from V and 4 from J; bases not matched to a gene: 5. Germline lookup yields CDR1 MNHEY and CDR2 SVGAGI. CDR3 size: 16 residues. The CDR3 nucleotides are TGTGCCAGCAGTTACGGGGACAGGGCCCTCACCGGGGAGCTGTTTTTT. It yields the protein CASSYGDRALTGELFF.

The DNA for the CDR3 is TGTGCCAGTAGTATATATCTCTTGTCCGCCGGGGAGCTGTTTTTT. Translation gives CASSIYLLSAGELFF. The chain links TRBV19 to TRBJ2-2; D is unresolved. Between the trimmed V and J ends, which lost 2 bases and 6 bases, there was a span of 13 bases. Germline V lookup: CDR1 LNHDA, CDR2 SQIVND (reference sequence). The CDR3 has 15 amino acids.

The CDR3 DNA follows: TGTGCCGGGTGGGACAGGGAGAAGGAGACCCAGTACTTC. Its protein product is CAGWDREKETQYF. The rearrangement joins TRBV19 to TRBJ2-5; 9 nucleotides align to TRBD1. The CDR3 length is 13 residues. CDR1 and CDR2 from the germline V gene are LNHDA and SQIVND (reference sequence). Losses at the gene ends were 11 bases for V and 5 bases for J; bases not matched to a gene: 9.

This sequence joins TRBV7-2 and TRBJ2-1; 8 nucleotides agree with TRBD2. V was pared by 8 bases and J by 7 bases, with 10 bases of the junction left unmatched. Germline CDR1 is SGHTA and CDR2 is FQGNSA. This CDR3 contains 14 residues. The CDR3 here is CASAPGGPQNEQFF. For the CDR3, the DNA is TGTGCCAGCGCCCCGGGGGGGCCGCAAAATGAGCAGTTCTTC. Looking up the rest from reference TRBV7-2 and TRBJ2-1 gives the full variable domain: GAGVSQSPSNKVTEKGKDVELRCDPISGHTALYWYRQSLGQGLEFLIYFQGNSAPDKSGLPSDRFSAERTGGSVSTLTIQRTQQEDSAVYLCASAPGGPQNEQFFGPGTRLTVL.

The chain has TRBV10-3 and TRBJ2-7; D might be TRBD1 (6 bases). CDR3 length: 15 amino acids. Germline CDR1 and CDR2: ENHRY and SYGVKD. V lost 0 bases, J lost 3 bases, and 12 bases lay in between. The CDR3 is CAISESTGTGYEQYF. The CDR3 DNA reads as TGTGCCATCAGTGAGTCAACAGGGACCGGCTACGAGCAGTACTTC.

This clone occurred once. The chain uses TRBV7-2 and TRBJ2-5; 8 nucleotides line up with TRBD1. V dropped 5 bases and J dropped 5; count of bases not matched to a gene: 4. This CDR3 contains 13 residues. Germline V lookup: CDR1 SGHTA, CDR2 FQGNSA. CDR3 protein: CASSQDREETQYF. Written as DNA, the CDR3 is TGTGCCAGCAGCCAGGACAGGGAGGAGACCCAGTACTTC.

In this sample, this clone turned up once. The chain recombines TRBV19 with TRBJ1-2, with a possible D match to TRBD1 (5 bases). The CDR3 contains 14 residues. V was cut by 6 bases and J by 4 bases, with 15 bases left in between. From germline, CDR1 is LNHDA and CDR2 SQIVND (reference sequence). The CDR3 nucleotides are TGTGCCAGTAGATCCGGGGGTTTAGTCTATGGCTACACCTTC. It specifies CASRSGGLVYGYTF. The full variable domain, completed using reference TRBV19 and TRBJ1-2, is DGGITQSPKYLFRKEGQNVTLSCEQNLNHDAMYWYRQDPGQGLRLIYYSQIVNDFQKGDIAEGYSVSREKKESFPLTVTSAQKNPTAFYLCASRSGGLVYGYTFGSGTRLTVV.

The rearrangement links TRBV19 to TRBJ1-1; D is unresolved. The CDR3 is made up of 13 amino acids. Trimming left V 7 bases short and J 2 bases short, with 11 bases between. Germline V gives CDR1 LNHDA, CDR2 SQIVND (reference sequence). In nucleotides, the CDR3 is TGTGCCAGTACGGTCAGGACCAACACTGAAGCTTTCTTT. This translates into CASTVRTNTEAFF.

The chain is built from TRBV6-6 and TRBJ1-5; 7 nucleotides line up with TRBD1. The CDR3 totals 15 residues. The V gene's germline CDR1 is MNHNY and CDR2 SVGAGI (reference sequence). With V trimmed by 5 bases and J by 7 bases, 11 bases remained unmatched. CDR3 residues: CASSQRLTGEQPQHF. The CDR3 DNA follows: TGTGCCAGCAGTCAACGCCTAACAGGGGAGCAGCCCCAGCATTTT.

V usage is TRBV6-1 and J usage is TRBJ1-1, with no clear D. V lost 8 bases to trimming and J lost 6 bases, with 10 bases between them. Germline V lookup: CDR1 MNHNS, CDR2 SASEGT. The CDR3 is 11 amino acids. The CDR3 coding sequence is TGTGCCAGCGACGGACGCCCTGAAGCTTTCTTT. This encodes CASDGRPEAFF.

The V gene is TRBV14, the J gene TRBJ2-4; D remains unclear. Germline CDR1 reads SGHDN; CDR2 reads FVKESK. Trimming left V 5 bases short and J 6 bases short, with 5 bases between. This CDR3 has 11 amino acids. CDR3 residues: CASSSGNIQYF. For the CDR3, the DNA is TGTGCCAGCAGCAGTGGAAACATTCAGTACTTC.

The V and J genes are TRBV4-3 and TRBJ1-3; weak D call: TRBD1 (6 bases). The length of the CDR3 is 17 residues. Trimming removed 3 bases from V and 0 bases from J, with 15 bases in between. The V gene's germline CDR1 is LGHNA and CDR2 YSLEER. CDR3 sequence reads: CASSQGGGEYSGNTIYF. For the CDR3, the DNA is TGCGCCAGCAGCCAGGGGGGCGGAGAATACTCTGGAAACACCATATATTTT.

Concerning this clone: This sample includes further DNA sequences coding for the same CDR3. The V and J genes are TRBV5-1 and TRBJ2-7; no reliable D call. The CDR3 consists of 11 residues. V lost 0 bases and J 3 bases, leaving 1 base between the germline ends. In germline, CDR1 is SGHRS, CDR2 YFSETQ. CDR3 in amino acids: CASSLGYEQYF. As DNA, the CDR3 is TGCGCCAGCAGCTTGGGCTACGAGCAGTACTTC.